These T cell receptor beta chains were read from a single sample in a study of T cells in tuberculosis. Profiled with immunoSEQ multiplex PCR; TCRdb holds only in-frame clones, not every one. This sample has 30,000 to 35,000 clones; around 93% occur once, and the top ten carry 2.4%. The material was PBMCs, obtained at tuberculosis diagnosis. Receptor source: an adult with tuberculosis. CDR3s include the opening cysteine and the closing phenylalanine or tryptophan.

CDR3aa,j_gene,v_gene
CASSDRLDTQYF,TRBJ2-3,TRBV25-1
CASSQDIRGGQPQHF,TRBJ1-5,TRBV4-1
CAWSQWGRSRNEQFF,TRBJ2-1,TRBV30
CASSQDTSGNEQFF,TRBJ2-1,TRBV4-3
CAWTGGGGQPQHF,TRBJ1-5,TRBV30
CASSEGTGGAYTGELFF,TRBJ2-2,TRBV5-1
CASSAGLSGGQGWETQYF,TRBJ2-5,TRBV2
CASPPTVRNTGELFF,TRBJ2-2,TRBV11-2
CASSPTSGEWNEQFF,TRBJ2-1,TRBV7-7
CASSFRQDSNQPQHF,TRBJ1-5,TRBV28
CASSFTAEYSNQPQHF,TRBJ1-5,TRBV27
CASSEVAGDTGYTF,TRBJ1-2,TRBV6-1
CASSQEVPPAGGYNEQFF,TRBJ2-1,TRBV4-1
CASSQGTDYGYTF,TRBJ1-2,TRBV4-2
CASSSGGELFF,TRBJ2-2,TRBV9
CASSLQGRGYGYTF,TRBJ1-2,TRBV4-1
CASRPLGGDGEQFF,TRBJ2-1,TRBV2
CAWSVNYRAYNSPLHF,TRBJ1-6,TRBV30
CASSANSNQPQHF,TRBJ1-5,TRBV2
CASSTSGGAVDTQYF,TRBJ2-3,TRBV9
CASSVKTGGVRSPLHF,TRBJ1-6,TRBV9
CASSAVTRDRGITDTQYF,TRBJ2-3,TRBV9
CASGEDREETQYF,TRBJ2-5,TRBV12-5
CASSLEITGAGRNF,TRBJ2-5,TRBV5-8
CASGLEHYNEQFF,TRBJ2-1,TRBV12-5
CASGAGTSHTGELFF,TRBJ2-2,TRBV12-5
CASGTPPLVYTF,TRBJ1-2,TRBV12-5
CASGQTGVEKLFF,TRBJ1-4,TRBV6-5
CASSQAMRQGEKQYF,TRBJ2-7,TRBV4-2
CSVRPGLSYNEQFF,TRBJ2-1,TRBV29-1
CASSLGLSNTGELFF,TRBJ2-2,TRBV7-3
CASSSSGQGRRLAGGTGETQYF,TRBJ2-5,TRBV5-1
CASSIGTSATQYF,TRBJ2-5,TRBV19